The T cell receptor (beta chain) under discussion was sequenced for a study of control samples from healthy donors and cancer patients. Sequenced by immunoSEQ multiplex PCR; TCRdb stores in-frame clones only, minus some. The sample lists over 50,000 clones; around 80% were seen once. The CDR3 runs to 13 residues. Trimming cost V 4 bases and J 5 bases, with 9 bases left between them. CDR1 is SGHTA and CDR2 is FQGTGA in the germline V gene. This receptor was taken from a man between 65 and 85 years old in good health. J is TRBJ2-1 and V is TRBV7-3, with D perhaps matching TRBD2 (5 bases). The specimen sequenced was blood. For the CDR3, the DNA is TGTGCCAGCAGCTCCGACGGGAACAATGAGCAGTTCTTC. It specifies CASSSDGNNEQFF.